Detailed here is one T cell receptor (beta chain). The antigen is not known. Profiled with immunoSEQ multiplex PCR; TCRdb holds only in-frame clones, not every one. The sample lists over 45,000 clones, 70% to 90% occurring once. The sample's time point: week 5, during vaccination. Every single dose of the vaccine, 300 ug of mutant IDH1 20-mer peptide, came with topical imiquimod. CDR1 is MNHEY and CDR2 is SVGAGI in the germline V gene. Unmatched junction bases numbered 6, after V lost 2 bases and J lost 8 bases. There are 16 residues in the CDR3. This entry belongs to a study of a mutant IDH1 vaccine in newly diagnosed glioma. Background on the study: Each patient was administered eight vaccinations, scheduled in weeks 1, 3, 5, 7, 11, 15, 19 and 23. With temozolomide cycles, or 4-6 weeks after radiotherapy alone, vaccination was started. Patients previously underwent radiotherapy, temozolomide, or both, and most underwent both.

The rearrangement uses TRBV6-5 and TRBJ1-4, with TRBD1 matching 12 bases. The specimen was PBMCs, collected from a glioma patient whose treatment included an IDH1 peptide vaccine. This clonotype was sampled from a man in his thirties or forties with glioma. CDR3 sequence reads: CASSYPAGQGAEKLFF. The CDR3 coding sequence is TGTGCCAGCAGTTACCCAGCGGGACAGGGGGCGGAAAAACTGTTTTTT.